This T cell receptor beta chain was sequenced during a study of T cell responses to AZD1222 COVID-19 vaccine. The repertoire was sequenced with immunoSEQ multiplex PCR; TCRdb's copy has only in-frame clones and lacks some. The data contain 110,000 or so clones, more than 70% of them singletons. The CDR3 is 15 amino acids. V lost 3 bases and J lost 0, with 8 bases in between. Germline assignment: CDR1 ENHRY and CDR2 SYGVKD. The chain employs TRBV10-3 and TRBJ2-2, with D unresolved. The source material was peripheral blood, sampled on day 0 of AZD1222 vaccination. The sequence was collected from an adult in good health. Here the CDR3 DNA reads TGTGCCATCAGTGAACGACGGACGAACACCGGGGAGCTGTTTTTT. Protein product: CAISERRTNTGELFF.